This T cell receptor beta chain was captured by sequencing in a study of monozygotic twins with inflammatory bowel disease. General observations from the study: Healthy co-twins showed greater TCRbeta diversity (inverse Simpson) than IBD patients.

Germline CDR1 and CDR2: SGHKS and YYEKEE (reference sequence). This CDR3 has 15 residues. Each UMI, carrying a 6-nucleotide sample barcode, came from template switching. TCRdb re-called the 5' RACE reads, yielding one record per CDR3 amino acid sequence without DNA. The sample table sets out 400,000 to 500,000 distinct CDR3 sequences. For this clonotype: Its specificity is unknown.

Each donor supplied more than 2 ml of blood. Sequencing was done on a sample of blood. This receptor was identified in a human donor with ulcerative colitis or Crohn's disease, or a healthy co-twin of an affected twin (not recorded which). This rearrangement joins TRBV5-5 to TRBJ2-4. The CDR3 is CASSLGPYVENIQYF.